This T cell receptor (beta chain) is drawn from a study of regulatory T cells in long-lasting Graves disease. This clonotype came up once. The time point here: persistent/refractory GD, antithyroid drugs over 5 years with positive TRAb. RNA extracted from PBMCs served as the sequencing template. Relying on iRepertoire HTBI primers and Arm-PCR of CDR3 regions, the team built TCR beta libraries. TCRdb reprocessed the multiplex PCR reads with MiXCR, giving one entry per CDR3 protein. The data contain approximately 400,000 distinct CDR3 sequences, about 20% of them seen just once; the ten biggest clones take up less than 25%. With 6 bases clipped from V and 0 bases from J, the junction kept 11 bases outside the gene matches. Germline V gene data show CDR1 as LNHDA and CDR2 as SQIVND (reference sequence). The CDR3 covers 17 residues.

The V gene is TRBV19, the J gene TRBJ2-4; 7 bases match TRBD1. The TCR was taken from a female donor with Graves disease. Sample: peripheral blood mononuclear cells (PBMCs), taken when the disease was refractory, from a patient treated with antithyroid drugs. The CDR3 bases are TGTGCCAGTAGCCCTGAGACAGGGCGTCTAGCCAAAAACATTCAGTACTTC. Translated, it gives CASSPETGRLAKNIQYF.